Described below is a single T cell receptor beta chain sequence and its context. Its antigen is not known. The CDR3 loop spans 15 amino acids. CDR1 LNHDA and CDR2 SQIVND come from the germline V gene (reference sequence). Trimming removed 5 bases from V and 6 bases from J; junction bases left unmatched: 11. Sequenced by immunoSEQ multiplex PCR; TCRdb stores in-frame clones only, minus some. The table records about 75,000 clones, approximately 89% of them present only once. This sample stems from a study of T cell responses to AZD1222 COVID-19 vaccine. General study findings and limits: Regions 160-218 and 743-854 held dominance among vaccine-associated CD4 TCRs, which spanned spike. Of spike-specific TCRs, nearly half reportedly target regions left unmutated in variants. Spike-specific TCR breadth and depth were elevated following two AZD1222 doses. Females outnumbered males among donors, who were mostly white British; clonal diversity was possibly underestimated.

The rearrangement uses TRBV19 and TRBJ1-2, with TRBD1 matching over 8 bases. This clonotype was sampled from an adult who received the MenACWY meningococcal vaccine as a control. The specimen comprised peripheral blood, sampled 28 days after the second dose of the MenACWY control vaccine. CDR3 sequence: CASSARQGRPNGYTF. The CDR3 region has the DNA TGTGCCAGTAGTGCGAGACAGGGGCGCCCCAATGGCTACACCTTC.